This T cell receptor beta chain emerged from a study of cytomegalovirus exposure and HLA in healthy donors. Study conclusions and caveats: Highly shared sequence variants in one cluster were likely a sequencing artifact.

With regard to this clone: The antigen remains unidentified.

Germline CDR1 MDHEN, CDR2 SYDVKM. V lost 6 bases, J lost 2 bases, and 8 bases lay in between. The CDR3 is 12 residues long. This PCR relied on a set of 60 Vbeta primers and 13 Jbeta primers. The protocol was immunoSEQ multiplex PCR, while the TCRdb copy is restricted to in-frame clones and leaves out a portion. This table has over 65,000 clones, roughly 76% appearing once. The receptor was derived from a middle-aged woman in good health and CMV-seronegative. This sequence joins TRBV28 and TRBJ2-7; D unclear. The specimen was PBMCs. The CDR3 DNA reads as TGTGCCAGCAGGGAAACAGCCTACGAGCAGTACTTC. Translation: CASRETAYEQYF.